This note documents a single T cell receptor beta chain sequence. Its antigen is unidentified. These data are taken from a study of CD8+CD57+ T cells in acquired aplastic anemia. Study as a whole: CD4+ and CD8+ cells, once sorted, gave DNA averaging roughly 3 ug.

Germline V gives CDR1 SQVTM, CDR2 ANQGSEA. The CDR3 is made up of 14 amino acids. The germline V and J ends were trimmed by 6 bases and 8 bases, with 20 bases remaining between them. The template for TCR beta VDJ and CDR3 sequence profiling was genomic DNA. MiXCR, applied by TCRdb to the reads, yields one record per CDR3 protein. The table has about 130,000 distinct CDR3 sequences, around 50% seen once. Notes on the study in general: Significance was not reached for CD8+ Simpson's diversity between patients and controls. Patients had roughly 31 CD8+ CDR3 sequences in common with controls (the shared set).

The rearrangement joins TRBV29-1 to TRBJ2-1; D gene unclear. Sequencing was done on a sample of sorted CD4+, CD8+, or CD8+CD57+ T cells (not recorded which) from PBMCs. The TCR was taken from a human donor in good health, serving as a control. CDR3: CSVSPSGVWYEQFF. The CDR3 DNA reads TGCAGCGTATCCCCGAGTGGGGTATGGTATGAGCAGTTCTTC.